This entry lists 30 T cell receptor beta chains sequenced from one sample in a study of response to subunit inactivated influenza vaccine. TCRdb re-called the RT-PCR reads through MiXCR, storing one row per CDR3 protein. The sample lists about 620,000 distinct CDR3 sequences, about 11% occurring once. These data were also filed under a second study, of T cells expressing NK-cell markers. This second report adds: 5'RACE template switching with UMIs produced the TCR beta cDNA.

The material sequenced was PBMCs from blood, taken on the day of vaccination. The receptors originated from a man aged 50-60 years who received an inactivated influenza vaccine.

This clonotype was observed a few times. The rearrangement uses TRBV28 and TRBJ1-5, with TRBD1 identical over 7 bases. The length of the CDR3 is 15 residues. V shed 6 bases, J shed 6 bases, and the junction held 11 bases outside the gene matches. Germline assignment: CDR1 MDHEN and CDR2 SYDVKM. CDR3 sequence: CASRVTGVGSQPQHF. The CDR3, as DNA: TGTGCCAGCAGGGTAACAGGGGTCGGGAGTCAGCCCCAGCATTTT.

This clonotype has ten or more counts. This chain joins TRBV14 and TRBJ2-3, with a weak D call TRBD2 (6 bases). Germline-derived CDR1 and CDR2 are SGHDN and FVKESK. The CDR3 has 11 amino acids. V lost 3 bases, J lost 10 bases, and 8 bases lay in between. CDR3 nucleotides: TGTGCCAGCAGCCAGGGACTCCCGCAGTATTTT. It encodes CASSQGLPQYF.

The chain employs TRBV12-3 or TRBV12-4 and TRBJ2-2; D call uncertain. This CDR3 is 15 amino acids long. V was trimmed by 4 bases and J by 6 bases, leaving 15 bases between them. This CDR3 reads CASSSGPPGSGELFF. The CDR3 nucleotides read TGTGCCAGCAGTTCCGGGCCCCCTGGGTCCGGGGAGCTGTTTTTT.

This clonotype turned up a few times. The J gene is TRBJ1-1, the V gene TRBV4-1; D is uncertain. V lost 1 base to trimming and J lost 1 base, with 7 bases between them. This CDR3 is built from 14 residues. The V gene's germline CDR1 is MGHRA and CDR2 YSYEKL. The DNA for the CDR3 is TGCGCCAGCAGCCAAGTAATTCCGAACACTGAAGCTTTCTTT. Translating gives CASSQVIPNTEAFF.

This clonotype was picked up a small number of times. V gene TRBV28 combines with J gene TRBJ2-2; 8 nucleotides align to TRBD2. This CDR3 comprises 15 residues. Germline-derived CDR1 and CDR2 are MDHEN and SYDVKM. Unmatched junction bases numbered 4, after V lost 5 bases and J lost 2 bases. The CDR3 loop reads CASSRTSLNTGELFF. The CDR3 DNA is TGTGCCAGCAGTCGGACTAGCTTAAACACCGGGGAGCTGTTTTTT.

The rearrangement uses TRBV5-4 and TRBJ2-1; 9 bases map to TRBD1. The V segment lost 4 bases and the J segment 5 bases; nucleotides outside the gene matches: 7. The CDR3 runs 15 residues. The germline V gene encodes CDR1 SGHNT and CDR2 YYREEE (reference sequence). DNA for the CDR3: TGTGCCAGCAGCCCGGCACAGGGGGCGCACAATGAGCAGTTCTTC. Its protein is CASSPAQGAHNEQFF.

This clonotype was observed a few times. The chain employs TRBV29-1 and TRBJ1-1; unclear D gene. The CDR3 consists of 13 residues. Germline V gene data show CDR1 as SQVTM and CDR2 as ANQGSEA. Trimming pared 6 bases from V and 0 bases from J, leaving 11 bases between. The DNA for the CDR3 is TGCAGCGTCCGAGGGCGGCTGAACACTGAAGCTTTCTTT. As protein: CSVRGRLNTEAFF. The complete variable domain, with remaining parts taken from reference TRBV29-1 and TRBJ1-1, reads SAVISQKPSRDICQRGTSLTIQCQVDSQVTMMFWYRQQPGQSLTLIATANQGSEATYESGFVIDKFPISRPNLTFSTLTVSNMSPEDSSIYLCSVRGRLNTEAFFGQGTRLTVV.

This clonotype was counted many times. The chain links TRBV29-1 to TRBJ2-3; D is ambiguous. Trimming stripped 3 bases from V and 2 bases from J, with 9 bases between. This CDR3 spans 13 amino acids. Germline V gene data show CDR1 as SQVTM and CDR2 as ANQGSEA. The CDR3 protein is CSVDKAFTDTQYF. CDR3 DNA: TGCAGCGTTGACAAGGCGTTCACAGATACGCAGTATTTT.

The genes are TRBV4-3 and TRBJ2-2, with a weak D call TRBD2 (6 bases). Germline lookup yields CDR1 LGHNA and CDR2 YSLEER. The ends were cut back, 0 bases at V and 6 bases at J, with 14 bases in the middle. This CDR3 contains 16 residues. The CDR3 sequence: CASSQDRVAVAGELFF. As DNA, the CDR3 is TGCGCCAGCAGCCAAGATAGGGTAGCGGTAGCCGGGGAGCTGTTTTTT.

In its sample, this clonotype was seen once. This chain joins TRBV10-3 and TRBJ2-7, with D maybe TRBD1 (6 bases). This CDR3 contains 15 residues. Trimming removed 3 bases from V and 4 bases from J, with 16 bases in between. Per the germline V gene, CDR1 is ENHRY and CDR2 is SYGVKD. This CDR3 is CAISDALRGKYEQYF. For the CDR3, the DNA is TGTGCCATCAGTGACGCACTCAGGGGTAAATACGAGCAGTACTTC.

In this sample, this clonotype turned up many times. The CDR3 nucleotides are TGTGCCGCCAGGGGGCGCGGGGATAATTATGGCTACACCTTC. Its translation: CAARGRGDNYGYTF. This chain connects TRBV6-1 to TRBJ1-2; TRBD1 matches at 8 bases. The CDR3 loop spans 14 amino acids. V lost 11 bases and J lost 5; bases outside the gene matches: 13. Germline V gene data show CDR1 as MNHNS and CDR2 as SASEGT.

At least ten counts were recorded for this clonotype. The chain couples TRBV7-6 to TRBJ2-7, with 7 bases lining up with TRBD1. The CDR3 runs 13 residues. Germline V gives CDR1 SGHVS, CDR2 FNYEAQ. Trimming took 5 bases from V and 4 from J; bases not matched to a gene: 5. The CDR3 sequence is CASSLGTEYEQYF. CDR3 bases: TGTGCCAGCAGCCTCGGGACAGAATACGAGCAGTACTTC.

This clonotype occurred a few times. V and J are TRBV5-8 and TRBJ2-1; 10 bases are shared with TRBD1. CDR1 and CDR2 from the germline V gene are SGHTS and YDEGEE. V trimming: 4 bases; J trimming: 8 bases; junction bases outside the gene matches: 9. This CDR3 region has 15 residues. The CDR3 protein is CASSTTGTGVHEQFF. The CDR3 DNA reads TGTGCCAGCAGCACCACCGGGACAGGGGTTCATGAGCAGTTCTTC.

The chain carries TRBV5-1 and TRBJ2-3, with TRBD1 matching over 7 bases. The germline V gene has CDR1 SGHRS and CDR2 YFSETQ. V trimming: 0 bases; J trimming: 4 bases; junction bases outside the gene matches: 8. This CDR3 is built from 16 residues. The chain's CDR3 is CASSLASGGRPDTQYF. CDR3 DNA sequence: TGCGCCAGCAGCTTGGCCTCAGGGGGTAGGCCAGATACGCAGTATTTT.

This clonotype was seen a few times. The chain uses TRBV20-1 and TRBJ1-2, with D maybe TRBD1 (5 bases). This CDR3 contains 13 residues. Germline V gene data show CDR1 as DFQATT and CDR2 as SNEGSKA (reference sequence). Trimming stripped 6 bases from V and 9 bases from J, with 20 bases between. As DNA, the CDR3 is TGCAGTGCACGCCCGGGCCGCCCAGGGAGCTACACCTTC. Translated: CSARPGRPGSYTF.

The CDR3 loop is CASRAQSGITYEQYF. The CDR3 bases are TGTGCCAGCAGGGCCCAAAGCGGGATTACCTACGAGCAGTACTTC. The rearrangement links TRBV12-3 or TRBV12-4 to TRBJ2-7; 7 bases match TRBD2. This CDR3 comprises 15 residues. J lost 2 bases, V lost 6 bases, and 10 bases had no gene match.

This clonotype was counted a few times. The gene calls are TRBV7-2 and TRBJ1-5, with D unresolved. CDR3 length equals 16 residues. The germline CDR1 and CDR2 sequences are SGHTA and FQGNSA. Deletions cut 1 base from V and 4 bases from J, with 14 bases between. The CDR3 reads CASSLGPRVGNQPQHF. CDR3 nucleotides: TGTGCCAGCAGCTTAGGTCCTCGGGTGGGGAATCAGCCCCAGCATTTT.

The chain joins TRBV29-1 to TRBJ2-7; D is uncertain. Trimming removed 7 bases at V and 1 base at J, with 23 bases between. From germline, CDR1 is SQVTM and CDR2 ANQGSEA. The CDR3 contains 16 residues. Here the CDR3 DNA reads TGCAGCGCCCGTGGTTCAATACGTAGCACTTCCTACGAGCAGTACTTC. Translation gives CSARGSIRSTSYEQYF.

For the CDR3, the DNA is TGTGCCAGCAGCTTAGCGTGGAACTATGGCTACACCTTC. It is translated as CASSLAWNYGYTF. The J gene is TRBJ1-2, the V gene TRBV7-2; D is undetermined. The CDR3 loop spans 13 amino acids. V was shortened by 0 bases and J by 2 bases, with 4 bases between the two germline ends. CDR1 is SGHTA, CDR2 FQGNSA, per germline.

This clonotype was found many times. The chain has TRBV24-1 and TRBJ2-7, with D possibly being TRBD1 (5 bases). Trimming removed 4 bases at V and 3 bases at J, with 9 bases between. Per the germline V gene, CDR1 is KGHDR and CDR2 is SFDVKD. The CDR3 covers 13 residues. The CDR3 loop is CATSDRVYYEQYF. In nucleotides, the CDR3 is TGTGCCACCAGTGACAGGGTCTACTACGAGCAGTACTTC.

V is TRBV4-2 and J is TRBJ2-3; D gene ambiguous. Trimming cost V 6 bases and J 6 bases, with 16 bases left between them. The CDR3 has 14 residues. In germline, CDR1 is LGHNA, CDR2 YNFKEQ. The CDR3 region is CASRTSQNRDTQYF. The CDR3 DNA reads TGTGCCAGCAGGACCAGCCAGAACCGGGATACGCAGTATTTT.

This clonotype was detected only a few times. CDR3 sequence: CASSQGLGGTQYF. In DNA form, the CDR3 reads TGCGCCAGCAGCCAAGGACTAGGCGGGACCCAGTACTTC. J is TRBJ2-5 and V is TRBV4-3; D might be TRBD2 (6 bases). CDR3 size: 13 residues. Trimming took 1 base from V and 7 from J, leaving 10 bases between them. The germline V gene encodes CDR1 LGHNA and CDR2 YSLEER.

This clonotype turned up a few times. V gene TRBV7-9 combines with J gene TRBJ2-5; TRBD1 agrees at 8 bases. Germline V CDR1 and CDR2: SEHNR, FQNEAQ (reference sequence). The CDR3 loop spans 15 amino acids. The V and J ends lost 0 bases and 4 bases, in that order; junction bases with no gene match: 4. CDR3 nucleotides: TGTGCCAGCAGCTTAGCGCTGACAGGGGCAGAGACCCAGTACTTC. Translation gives CASSLALTGAETQYF.

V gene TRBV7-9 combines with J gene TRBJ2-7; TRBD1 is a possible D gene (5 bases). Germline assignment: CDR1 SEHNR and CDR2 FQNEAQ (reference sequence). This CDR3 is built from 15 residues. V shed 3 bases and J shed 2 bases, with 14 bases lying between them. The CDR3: CASSFLGRAAYEQYF. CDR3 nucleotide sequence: TGTGCCAGCAGCTTCCTGGGCAGGGCGGCCTACGAGCAGTACTTC.

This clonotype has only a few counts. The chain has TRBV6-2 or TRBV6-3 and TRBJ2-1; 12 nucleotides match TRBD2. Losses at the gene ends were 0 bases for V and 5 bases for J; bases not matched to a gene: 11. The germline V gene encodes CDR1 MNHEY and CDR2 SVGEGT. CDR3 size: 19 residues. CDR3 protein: CASSYSVSPGLAGNNEQFF. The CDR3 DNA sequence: TGTGCCAGCAGTTACTCGGTCTCCCCGGGACTAGCGGGTAACAATGAGCAGTTCTTC.

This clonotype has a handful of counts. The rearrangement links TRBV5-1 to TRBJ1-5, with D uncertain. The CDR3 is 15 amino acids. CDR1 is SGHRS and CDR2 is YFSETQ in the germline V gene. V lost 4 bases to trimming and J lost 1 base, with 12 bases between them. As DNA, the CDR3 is TGCGCCAGCAGCCCCTCTTGGGGAAGCAATCAGCCCCAGCATTTT. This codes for CASSPSWGSNQPQHF. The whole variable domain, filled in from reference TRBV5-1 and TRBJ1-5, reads KAGVTQTPRYLIKTRGQQVTLSCSPISGHRSVSWYQQTPGQGLQFLFEYFSETQRNKGNFPGRFSGRQFSNSRSEMNVSTLELGDSALYLCASSPSWGSNQPQHFGDGTRLSIL.

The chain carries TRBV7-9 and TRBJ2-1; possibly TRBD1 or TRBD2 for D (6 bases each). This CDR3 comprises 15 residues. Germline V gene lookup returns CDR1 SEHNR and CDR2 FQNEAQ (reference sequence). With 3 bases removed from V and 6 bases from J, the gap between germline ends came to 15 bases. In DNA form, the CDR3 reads TGTGCCAGCAGCTTCAAACCGGGGGCCATCAATGAGCAGTTCTTC. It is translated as CASSFKPGAINEQFF.

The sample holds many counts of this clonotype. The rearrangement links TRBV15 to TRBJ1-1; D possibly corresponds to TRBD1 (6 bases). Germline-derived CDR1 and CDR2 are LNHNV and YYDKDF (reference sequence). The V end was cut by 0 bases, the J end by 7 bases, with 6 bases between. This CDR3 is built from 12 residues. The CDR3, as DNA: TGTGCCACCAGCAGAGAGACAGGTGAAGCTTTCTTT. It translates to CATSRETGEAFF.

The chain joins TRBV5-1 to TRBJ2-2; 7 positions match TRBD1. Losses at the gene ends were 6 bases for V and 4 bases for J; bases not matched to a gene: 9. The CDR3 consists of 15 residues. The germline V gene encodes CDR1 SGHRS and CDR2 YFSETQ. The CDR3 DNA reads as TGCGCCAGCACTTACAGGGGAATGGTCACCGGGGAGCTGTTTTTT. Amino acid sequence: CASTYRGMVTGELFF.

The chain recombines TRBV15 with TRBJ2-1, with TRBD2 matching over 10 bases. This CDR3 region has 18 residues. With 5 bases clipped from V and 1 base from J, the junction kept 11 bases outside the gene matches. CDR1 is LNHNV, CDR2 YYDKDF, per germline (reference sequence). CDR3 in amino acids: CATSGRLGSGRSYNEQFF. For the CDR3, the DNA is TGTGCCACCAGCGGGCGTCTCGGTAGCGGGAGGTCCTACAATGAGCAGTTCTTC.